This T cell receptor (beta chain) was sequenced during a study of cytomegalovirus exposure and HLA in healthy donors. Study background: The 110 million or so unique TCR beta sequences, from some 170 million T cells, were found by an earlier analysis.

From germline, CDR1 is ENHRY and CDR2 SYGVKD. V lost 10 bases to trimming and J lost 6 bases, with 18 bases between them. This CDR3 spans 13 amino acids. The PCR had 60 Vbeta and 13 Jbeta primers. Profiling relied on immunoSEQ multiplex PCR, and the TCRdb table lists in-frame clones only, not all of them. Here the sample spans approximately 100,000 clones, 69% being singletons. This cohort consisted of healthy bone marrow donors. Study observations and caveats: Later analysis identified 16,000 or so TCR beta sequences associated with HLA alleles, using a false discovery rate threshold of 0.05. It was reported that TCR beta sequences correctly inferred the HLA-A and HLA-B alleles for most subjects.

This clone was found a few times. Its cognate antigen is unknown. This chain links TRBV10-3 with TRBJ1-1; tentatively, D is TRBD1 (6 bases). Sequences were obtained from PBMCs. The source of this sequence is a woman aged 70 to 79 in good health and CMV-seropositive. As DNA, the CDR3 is TGTGCCACGGCACAAGGGGGAATAGCTGAAGCTTTCTTT. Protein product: CATAQGGIAEAFF.